This TCR beta chain was profiled in a study of T-cell reconstitution after alpha-beta-depleted transplantation in children. Unique molecular identifiers were incorporated into the prepared TCRbeta library. TCRdb recomputed calls from the PCR reads with MiXCR, one row per CDR3 protein. The sample lists roughly 400,000 distinct CDR3 sequences; around two fifths were seen once. This clonotype has a count of ten or more. With V trimmed by 6 bases and J by 5 bases, 11 bases remained unmatched. Germline lookup yields CDR1 MNHEY and CDR2 SMNVEV (reference sequence). CDR3 size: 15 residues. This clonotype was sampled from a girl aged 2 to 10 with aplastic anemia, due to receive a stem cell transplant. The sequenced sample was PBMCs, obtained before TCRalphabeta/CD19-depleted stem cell transplant. The V and J genes are TRBV27 and TRBJ2-7; 9 bases match TRBD2. The CDR3 sequence is CASSLIAGELNEQYF. In DNA, the CDR3 is TGTGCCAGCAGCCTAATAGCGGGAGAGTTGAACGAGCAGTACTTC.